This paragraph reports one T cell receptor (beta chain). Its target is not known. Profiled with immunoSEQ multiplex PCR; TCRdb holds only in-frame clones, not every one. The sample lists roughly 78,000 clones, 85% to 90% occurring once. Collection occurred without any documented infections or immune events in donors. This sample stems from a study of identifying expanded T cells in peripheral blood. Overall study findings and caveats: Across healthy donors, higher total template counts meant significantly greater roughly two-week count variance. Differentially abundant clones: approximately 1.3 between replicates, about 15 at roughly 13 days, 18 to 20 at four.

Germline V gives CDR1 SGDLS, CDR2 YYNGEE. The CDR3 is made up of 14 amino acids. V lost 3 bases, J lost 3 bases, and 12 bases lay in between. Sample: blood. The chain recombines TRBV9 with TRBJ1-1, with D unresolved. The receptor comes from a person aged 18-69 years in good health. The CDR3 spells CASSASTAHTEAFF. The CDR3 DNA reads as TGTGCCAGCAGCGCCTCTACGGCCCACACTGAAGCTTTCTTT.